The rows below give T cell receptor beta chains drawn from one sample of a study of shared clonotypes between healthy human individuals. Some clones are missing from TCRdb's copy, which holds only in-frame ones; the method was immunoSEQ multiplex PCR. The sample has more than 2 million clones, 95% seen once; the top ten hold roughly 0.13%. Sequenced input: naive CD4+ T cells sorted from blood. Source of these receptors: a young man in good health. The CDR3 runs from the conserved cysteine through the conserved F or W. The order of the fields is V gene, D gene, J gene, clone size, CDR3 DNA, CDR3 protein. D genes are given only for firm matches. Size is stated for part of the rows, as once, few or many counts, or as a class when the clone is expanded.

V: TRBV7-7
D: TRBD1
J: TRBJ1-5
size: .
DNA: TGTGCTAGCAGCTTGGGACAGGGGAGTCTCCAGCCCCAGCATTTT
CDR3: CASSLGQGSLQPQHF

V: TRBV6-5
D: .
J: TRBJ1-3
size: .
DNA: TGTGCCAGCAGTTACAGCTCAGCCGGAAACACCATATATTTT
CDR3: CASSYSSAGNTIYF

V: TRBV6-1
D: .
J: TRBJ1-2
size: .
DNA: TGTGCCAGCAGTGATGAGGGCTCTAACTATGGCTACACCTTC
CDR3: CASSDEGSNYGYTF

V: TRBV15
D: TRBD1
J: TRBJ1-1
size: .
DNA: TGTGCCACCAGCAGCCTGACAGGGGCCACTGAAGCTTTCTTT
CDR3: CATSSLTGATEAFF

V: TRBV5-4
D: .
J: TRBJ1-4
size: .
DNA: TGTGCCAGCAGCTTAGACAGTGCAACTAATGAAAAACTGTTTTTT
CDR3: CASSLDSATNEKLFF

V: TRBV19
D: .
J: TRBJ1-2
size: .
DNA: TGTGCCAGTAGCAGGGACGTAAACTATGGCTACACCTTC
CDR3: CASSRDVNYGYTF

V: TRBV5-6
D: .
J: TRBJ2-3
size: .
DNA: TGTGCCAGCAGCCGCTTACAAATGGGGGATACGCAGTATTTT
CDR3: CASSRLQMGDTQYF

V: TRBV4-1
D: .
J: TRBJ2-5
size: .
DNA: TGCGCCAGCAGCTTCGGCCGGCGGGAGACCCAGTACTTC
CDR3: CASSFGRRETQYF

V: TRBV11-2
D: TRBD1
J: TRBJ2-1
size: once
DNA: TGTGCCAGCAGCTCCATCCGGGACAGAGGAAGAAATGAGCAGTTCTTC
CDR3: CASSSIRDRGRNEQFF

V: TRBV4-3
D: TRBD2
J: TRBJ2-5
size: .
DNA: TGCGCCAGCAGCCCGGACGGCGGGGTAGCGGGAGTCGAAGAGACCCAGTACTTC
CDR3: CASSPDGGVAGVEETQYF

V: TRBV11-2
D: .
J: TRBJ1-1
size: .
DNA: TGTGCCAGCAGCTTAGTCCCCGACAGGAGGTCGACTGAAGCTTTCTTT
CDR3: CASSLVPDRRSTEAFF

V: TRBV7-8
D: .
J: TRBJ2-5
size: once
DNA: TGTGCCGGCAGCTTAGCGTGGCCCCTAGGGTCTGAGGAGACCCAGTACTTC
CDR3: CAGSLAWPLGSEETQYF

V: TRBV5-1
D: .
J: TRBJ1-5
size: .
DNA: TGCGCCAGCAGCCCGTCGGGACCTTTT
CDR3: CASSPSGPF

V: TRBV5-6
D: TRBD1
J: TRBJ2-5
size: .
DNA: TGTGCCAGCAGCTTAACCCGGGACAGCGAGACCCAGTACTTC
CDR3: CASSLTRDSETQYF

V: TRBV11-3
D: .
J: TRBJ2-7
size: .
DNA: TGTGCCAGCAGCTTAACTTTTGGCGGGACGCCCTACGAGCAGTACTTC
CDR3: CASSLTFGGTPYEQYF

V: TRBV6-6
D: .
J: TRBJ2-1
size: .
DNA: TGTGCCAGCTCTGCGGCTAGCTCCTACAATGAGCAGTTCTTC
CDR3: CASSAASSYNEQFF

V: TRBV28
D: TRBD1
J: TRBJ2-3
size: .
DNA: TGTGCCAGCAGGCCGGGACAGGGGTCAGATACGCAGTATTTT
CDR3: CASRPGQGSDTQYF

V: TRBV27
D: TRBD2
J: TRBJ2-7
size: .
DNA: TGTGCCAGCAGTCTCACTAGCGGGGGGACCTACGAGCAGTACTTC
CDR3: CASSLTSGGTYEQYF

V: TRBV7-2
D: .
J: TRBJ1-5
size: .
DNA: TGTGCCAGCAGCGCAAATAGCAATCAGCCCCAGCATTTT
CDR3: CASSANSNQPQHF

V: TRBV7-2
D: TRBD1
J: TRBJ2-1
size: once
DNA: TGTGCCAGCAGCCCCGGACAGGGGTTTTATGAGCAGTTCTTC
CDR3: CASSPGQGFYEQFF

V: TRBV7-3
D: .
J: TRBJ2-6
size: .
DNA: TGTGCCAGCAGCGGCAGGGTTCCTGGGGCCAACGTCCTGACTTTC
CDR3: CASSGRVPGANVLTF

V: TRBV6-5
D: .
J: TRBJ2-2
size: .
DNA: TGTGCCAACCGAAATGACCCAGCGAACACCGGGGAGCTGTTTTTT
CDR3: CANRNDPANTGELFF

V: TRBV7-9
D: .
J: TRBJ2-7
size: .
DNA: TGTGCCAGCAGCTTAGCAGCTGGCAGCTACGAGCAGTACTTC
CDR3: CASSLAAGSYEQYF

V: TRBV6-5
D: .
J: TRBJ2-7
size: .
DNA: TGTGCCAGCAGTTCCCTGACCCACGGCTACGAGCAGTACTTC
CDR3: CASSSLTHGYEQYF

V: TRBV10-2
D: .
J: TRBJ2-5
size: .
DNA: TGCGCCAGCAGGTCTCTATCTGGGACCCAGTACTTC
CDR3: CASRSLSGTQYF

V: TRBV7-3
D: .
J: TRBJ1-6
size: .
DNA: TGTGCCAGCAGCTTAGGAGTAACGAATTCACCCCTCCACTTT
CDR3: CASSLGVTNSPLHF

V: TRBV11-3
D: .
J: TRBJ2-7
size: .
DNA: TGTGCCAGCAGCCTCGGCGGGGTAGCAGGGCCCTACGAGCAGTACTTC
CDR3: CASSLGGVAGPYEQYF

V: TRBV5-6
D: .
J: TRBJ2-3
size: .
DNA: TGTGCCAGCAGCTATCTCCAGGGCGGGTTAGCTACGCAGTATTTT
CDR3: CASSYLQGGLATQYF

V: TRBV5-1
D: TRBD1
J: TRBJ2-1
size: .
DNA: TGCGCCAGCAGCCCCTACAGGGGGCATAGCATAGATGAGCAGTTCTTC
CDR3: CASSPYRGHSIDEQFF

V: TRBV5-4
D: .
J: TRBJ2-2
size: .
DNA: TGTGCCAGCAGCTTGGTAGGGTTCGGGGAGCTGTTTTTT
CDR3: CASSLVGFGELFF

V: TRBV30
D: TRBD1
J: TRBJ2-7
size: .
DNA: TGTGCCTGGAGTGTCGACAGGGGGCGCATCGTGCAGTACTTC
CDR3: CAWSVDRGRIVQYF

V: TRBV5-5
D: TRBD1
J: TRBJ2-7
size: .
DNA: TGTGCCAGCAGCTCCACACAGGGGGCGCTGTACTTC
CDR3: CASSSTQGALYF

V: TRBV6-5
D: TRBD1
J: TRBJ1-2
size: once
DNA: TGTGCCAGCAGTTACTCGTCGGGACAGAACTATGGCTACACCTTC
CDR3: CASSYSSGQNYGYTF

V: TRBV6-1
D: .
J: TRBJ2-5
size: .
DNA: TGTGCCAGCAGTGAGATGGGGGGAAGGGGGGAGACCCAGTACTTC
CDR3: CASSEMGGRGETQYF

V: TRBV5-5
D: TRBD1
J: TRBJ2-5
size: .
DNA: TGTGCCAGCCGACAGGGGGATAAGACCCAGTACTTC
CDR3: CASRQGDKTQYF

V: TRBV5-1
D: TRBD2
J: TRBJ2-7
size: .
DNA: TGCGCCAGCAGCTTGGGAAGCGGGAGCTCCTACGAGCAGTACTTC
CDR3: CASSLGSGSSYEQYF

V: TRBV15
D: .
J: TRBJ2-7
size: .
DNA: TGTGCCACCAGCAGAGACCCATACTCGGGCTACGAGCAGTACTTC
CDR3: CATSRDPYSGYEQYF

V: TRBV4-3
D: TRBD2
J: TRBJ2-3
size: once
DNA: TGCGCCAGCAGCCGGACTAGCGGGAGTGATACGCAGTATTTT
CDR3: CASSRTSGSDTQYF

V: TRBV28
D: TRBD2
J: TRBJ2-7
size: .
DNA: TGTGCCAGCAGTTTCGCGCTAGCGGTAACCTACGAGCAGTACTTC
CDR3: CASSFALAVTYEQYF

V: TRBV13
D: .
J: TRBJ2-7
size: .
DNA: TGTGCCAGCAGCTTAACGGACGAGCAGTACTTC
CDR3: CASSLTDEQYF

V: TRBV18
D: .
J: TRBJ2-1
size: once
DNA: TGTGCCAGCTCATATTCCGGGGACAATGAGCAGTTCTTC
CDR3: CASSYSGDNEQFF

V: TRBV7-2
D: TRBD1
J: TRBJ2-7
size: .
DNA: TGTGCCAGCAGCTTAGCGCCGGCAGGGGGTGGATACGAGCAGTACTTC
CDR3: CASSLAPAGGGYEQYF

V: TRBV12-2
D: .
J: TRBJ1-2
size: once
DNA: TGTGCAAGTCGCTTAGCGCGGCACAGGGAAGGGGAGTATGGCTACACCTTC
CDR3: CASRLARHREGEYGYTF

V: TRBV11-3
D: TRBD1
J: TRBJ2-3
size: .
DNA: TGTGCCAGCAGCTTAGGAGGGGACAGGGGAGGAGATACGCAGTATTTT
CDR3: CASSLGGDRGGDTQYF

V: TRBV11-2
D: .
J: TRBJ1-3
size: once
DNA: TGTGCCAGCAGCTTTACTCTTGGAAACACCATATATTTT
CDR3: CASSFTLGNTIYF

V: TRBV2
D: .
J: TRBJ1-6
size: .
DNA: TGTGCCAGCAGTTCCGTGGGGCCCCTCCACTTT
CDR3: CASSSVGPLHF

V: TRBV30
D: .
J: TRBJ2-7
size: .
DNA: TGTGCCTGGAGCCCAAACCCCTACGAGCAGTACTTC
CDR3: CAWSPNPYEQYF